This T cell receptor beta chain was sequenced in a study of blood T cell repertoires in COVID-19. Original data processing: Amplification with reference gene primers provided the estimates of nucleated cell counts. This table comes from immunoSEQ multiplex PCR, and its TCRdb copy is limited to in-frame clones, with some not included. That table is the source of V, J and clone size, and D and trimming were worked out from the DNA. The profile shows 300,000 or so clones, approximately 89% of them singletons. This clone was counted once. Deletions cut 6 bases from V and 3 bases from J, with 11 bases between. This CDR3 has 13 residues. Germline CDR1 reads MNHEY; CDR2 reads SVGAGI.

This clonotype originated in a woman aged 45-65 years who had been exposed to COVID-19. This sequence joins TRBV6-5 and TRBJ1-2; D unclear. Sequenced input: PBMCs or T cells enriched from blood (not recorded which). CDR3 sequence reads: CASSQASDYGYTF. In DNA form, the CDR3 reads TGTGCCAGCAGCCAGGCTTCCGACTATGGCTACACCTTC.